The 20 T cell receptor beta chains below all came from one sample that was sequenced in a study of radiotherapy plus CTLA-4 blockade in lung cancer. Method: immunoSEQ multiplex PCR; TCRdb's copy keeps in-frame clones and lacks some. The sample includes about 59,000 clones, about 72% of them seen just once. Sequenced material: peripheral blood, taken from a patient treated with radiotherapy plus ipilimumab. Source of these receptors: a human donor with non-small cell lung cancer whose response to radiotherapy plus ipilimumab could not be evaluated.

Only a few counts were recorded for this clone. The gene calls are TRBV6-5 and TRBJ1-1; 7 bases are shared with TRBD1. CDR1 is MNHEY and CDR2 is SVGAGI in the germline V gene. The junction had 5 bases not matched to a gene; V was cut back by 6 bases and J by 1 base. The CDR3 has 14 amino acids. As DNA, the CDR3 is TGTGCCAGCAGCTTGGACAGGTCGAACACTGAAGCTTTCTTT. Its translation is CASSLDRSNTEAFF.

Note on this clone: Mismatch with germline at one junction end may stem from a read error. This chain links TRBV6-1 with TRBJ1-1; TRBD1 agrees at 8 bases. The CDR3 runs to 16 residues. Germline values: CDR1 MNHNS, CDR2 SASEGT. In DNA form, the CDR3 reads TGTGCCAGCAGTGAAGCAGTATATGGGGACAGGCAAAATCGGCGCTTT. Translated, it gives CASSEAVYGDRQNRRF.

This sequence joins TRBV11-2 and TRBJ2-7; tentatively, D is TRBD2 (7 bases). Trimming took 5 bases from V and 4 from J, leaving 24 bases between them. The V gene's germline CDR1 is SGHAT and CDR2 FQNNGV. This CDR3 spans 17 amino acids. The CDR3 DNA sequence: TGTGCCAGCAGCCAGATCAAGGGGGGGACTTATGTTTACGAGCAGTACTTC. Protein sequence: CASSQIKGGTYVYEQYF.

V usage is TRBV28 and J usage is TRBJ1-2; tentatively, D is TRBD1 (5 bases). The CDR3 is 14 amino acids. Germline lookup yields CDR1 MDHEN and CDR2 SYDVKM. V shed 3 bases and J shed 3 bases, with 11 bases lying between them. The CDR3 nucleotides are TGTGCCAGCAGTTTGCCGGGGGACGACTATGGCTACACCTTC. Translation gives CASSLPGDDYGYTF.

This clone has a single count. The J gene is TRBJ2-2, the V gene TRBV5-1; maybe TRBD1 (6 bases). Germline CDR1 reads SGHRS; CDR2 reads YFSETQ. CDR3 size: 16 residues. The ends were cut back, 2 bases at V and 1 base at J, with 12 bases in the middle. The CDR3 DNA is TGCGCCAGCAGCTTCCTCACAGGGAAGAACACCGGGGAGCTGTTTTTT. Its protein product is CASSFLTGKNTGELFF. Full variable domain (remainder filled in from reference TRBV5-1 and TRBJ2-2): KAGVTQTPRYLIKTRGQQVTLSCSPISGHRSVSWYQQTPGQGLQFLFEYFSETQRNKGNFPGRFSGRQFSNSRSEMNVSTLELGDSALYLCASSFLTGKNTGELFFGEGSRLTVL.

This clone was counted a few times. This chain joins TRBV7-9 and TRBJ1-1, with D maybe TRBD1 (6 bases). There are 15 residues in the CDR3. V was clipped by 2 bases and J by 1 base, with 11 bases between them. In germline, CDR1 is SEHNR, CDR2 FQNEAQ (reference sequence). This chain's CDR3 is CASSLPPGQNTEAFF. The CDR3 region has the DNA TGTGCCAGCAGCTTACCCCCGGGACAGAACACTGAAGCTTTCTTT.

The rearrangement joins TRBV6-6 to TRBJ2-5; no firm D call. In germline, CDR1 is MNHNY, CDR2 SVGAGI (reference sequence). The germline V and J ends were trimmed by 0 bases and 1 base, with 6 bases remaining between them. This CDR3 region has 14 residues. CDR3 region: CASSYSLFQETQYF. In nucleotides, the CDR3 is TGTGCCAGCAGTTACTCACTCTTCCAAGAGACCCAGTACTTC.

V is TRBV18 and J is TRBJ2-2; no definite D call. From germline, CDR1 is KGHSH and CDR2 LQKENI. V was trimmed by 3 bases and J by 7 bases, leaving 15 bases between them. The CDR3 contains 15 residues. The CDR3 sequence: CASSPPNFNDGELFF. CDR3 DNA sequence: TGTGCCAGCTCACCCCCGAACTTTAACGACGGGGAGCTGTTTTTT.

The chain is built from TRBV29-1 and TRBJ1-4, with D tentatively TRBD1 (6 bases). V was cut by 5 bases and J by 0 bases, with 13 bases left in between. Germline V gene lookup returns CDR1 SQVTM and CDR2 ANQGSEA. This CDR3 comprises 15 residues. CDR3 sequence reads: CSVRGADATNEKLFF. The CDR3 DNA is TGCAGCGTTCGGGGGGCCGACGCAACTAATGAAAAACTGTTTTTT.

This clone came up a few times. The sample has other DNA sequences that encode this CDR3 too. The gene calls are TRBV4-1 and TRBJ2-1; unclear D gene. The V end lost 0 bases, the J end lost 4 bases, and 4 bases lay between the germline ends. The CDR3 covers 13 residues. Germline CDR1 reads MGHRA; CDR2 reads YSYEKL. CDR3: CASSQDYYNEQFF. CDR3 sequence (DNA): TGCGCCAGCAGCCAAGATTATTACAATGAGCAGTTCTTC.

This clone was seen more than once but under ten times. The chain links TRBV7-9 to TRBJ1-4; D remains ambiguous. Trimming removed 5 bases from V and 5 bases from J, with 12 bases in between. The CDR3 runs 14 residues. Per germline, CDR1 SEHNR and CDR2 FQNEAQ (reference sequence). Here the CDR3 DNA reads TGTGCCAGCAGCCCAGAGAGGGCAAATGAAAAACTGTTTTTT. Translation: CASSPERANEKLFF.

The chain uses TRBV18 and TRBJ2-1, with TRBD2 as a possible D gene (5 bases). Germline values: CDR1 KGHSH, CDR2 LQKENI. V lost 2 bases, J lost 0 bases, and 11 bases lay in between. The CDR3 extends over 16 amino acids. The CDR3 DNA sequence: TGTGCCAGCTCACCAAGCGGAACCATCTCCTACAATGAGCAGTTCTTC. Its protein is CASSPSGTISYNEQFF.

This chain links TRBV28 with TRBJ2-4; 8 bases agree with TRBD1. The J segment lost 0 bases and the V segment lost 7 bases, leaving 11 bases of the junction unmatched. The CDR3 has 17 amino acids. The germline gives CDR1 MDHEN, CDR2 SYDVKM. The CDR3 sequence is CASNSVGQGLAKNIQYF. CDR3 DNA sequence: TGTGCCAGCAACTCCGTAGGACAGGGCCTAGCCAAAAACATTCAGTACTTC.

This clone was observed a single time. The chain has TRBV5-4 and TRBJ2-5, with TRBD2 matching 9 bases. The length of the CDR3 is 18 residues. The germline V gene encodes CDR1 SGHNT and CDR2 YYREEE (reference sequence). The V segment lost 4 bases and the J segment 5 bases; nucleotides outside the gene matches: 18. CDR3 loop: CASSPEGGGRALGETQYF. The CDR3 DNA follows: TGTGCCAGCAGCCCGGAGGGGGGCGGGAGGGCCCTCGGTGAGACCCAGTACTTC. The variable domain in full, completed from reference TRBV5-4 and TRBJ2-5, reads ETGVTQSPTHLIKTRGQQVTLRCSSQSGHNTVSWYQQALGQGPQFIFQYYREEENGRGNFPPRFSGLQFPNYSSELNVNALELDDSALYLCASSPEGGGRALGETQYFGPGTRLLVL.

The CDR3 spells CASSLRTSDHEQFF. CDR3 coding DNA: TGTGCCAGCAGCTTACGGACTAGCGACCATGAGCAGTTCTTC. The rearrangement links TRBV9 to TRBJ2-1, with 9 bases matching TRBD2. The CDR3 is made up of 14 amino acids. Losses at the gene ends were 4 bases for V and 8 bases for J; bases not matched to a gene: 7. Germline CDR1 and CDR2: SGDLS and YYNGEE.

The rearrangement links TRBV19 to TRBJ2-7, with 12 bases that match TRBD2. The CDR3 runs 18 residues. Germline lookup yields CDR1 LNHDA and CDR2 SQIVND (reference sequence). The ends lost 2 bases at V and 6 bases at J; junction bases unmatched: 14. The CDR3 nucleotides are TGTGCCAGTAGTATAAGAGTACTAGCGGGAGGAATAGGCGGCGAGCAGTACTTC. It is translated as CASSIRVLAGGIGGEQYF.

This clone was counted once. The chain couples TRBV30 to TRBJ1-5, with 8 bases that match TRBD1. V was pared by 3 bases and J by 6 bases, with 10 bases of the junction left unmatched. This CDR3 has 15 residues. CDR1 is GTSNPN and CDR2 is SVGIG in the germline V gene (reference sequence). CDR3 amino acids: CAWRAAGQVPQPQHF. The CDR3, as DNA: TGTGCCTGGAGAGCGGCGGGACAGGTCCCTCAGCCCCAGCATTTT.

This sequence joins TRBV5-4 and TRBJ1-4; no firm D call. The CDR3 extends over 14 amino acids. The germline V gene encodes CDR1 SGHNT and CDR2 YYREEE (reference sequence). Trimming took 2 bases from V and 0 from J, leaving 5 bases between them. CDR3 sequence (DNA): TGTGCCAGCAGCTTTGCAGCAACTAATGAAAAACTGTTTTTT. This codes for CASSFAATNEKLFF. The variable domain in full, with the rest retrieved from reference TRBV5-4 and TRBJ1-4, is ETGVTQSPTHLIKTRGQQVTLRCSSQSGHNTVSWYQQALGQGPQFIFQYYREEENGRGNFPPRFSGLQFPNYSSELNVNALELDDSALYLCASSFAATNEKLFFGSGTQLSVL.

This chain uses TRBV5-1 with TRBJ2-6; the D is unclear. This CDR3 spans 15 amino acids. Germline loops: CDR1 SGHRS, CDR2 YFSETQ. Trimming left V 5 bases short and J 1 base short, with 10 bases between. The CDR3 reads CASRQTVSGANVLTF. CDR3 DNA: TGCGCCAGCAGACAAACAGTTTCTGGGGCCAACGTCCTGACTTTC.

The J gene is TRBJ2-2, the V gene TRBV7-2; TRBD2 agrees at 10 bases. Germline values: CDR1 SGHTA, CDR2 FQGNSA. Germline trimming cut 11 bases from V and 1 base from J; bases unmatched to any gene: 10. This CDR3 comprises 16 residues. CDR3 nucleotide sequence: TGTGCCTGTACGGAGCGGGGGGGTGTGAACACCGGGGAGCTGTTTTTT. As protein: CACTERGGVNTGELFF.